This TCR beta chain was recorded in a study of T cell responses to AZD1222 COVID-19 vaccine (dated by TCRdb to the early 2020s). For the wider study: AZD1222 recipients whose second dose came at about 4 weeks and those whose second dose came at about 12 weeks were combined into one group, since spike-specific TCR depth and breadth did not differ between the two schedules. TCR sequencing covered fewer than 250 trial participants: around 210 given two doses of AZD1222 and 26 given two doses of MenACWY control vaccine. Trial participants were enrolled by age into 18-55, 56-69 and 70-plus year subgroups, with roughly 160, 29 and 62 TCR-sequenced participants respectively.

The time point label of this sample denotes: baseline before first vaccination. Vaccinee samples came from UK trials COV001 and COV002, including a single-blind randomized controlled phase 2/3 trial of AZD1222 (ChAdOx1 nCoV-19) in healthy adults. For TCRbeta chain sequencing, PBMC samples were collected from trial participants at day 0 and at day 28 after the second dose. Note on this clone: Its antigen is not yet known. Per-base quality was not reported, and no clone a single base away is much larger than it.

V loses 4 bases at its end and J loses 5 bases; junction bases beyond the gene matches: 6. The CDR3 runs 15 amino acids, cysteine and phenylalanine included. Only the CDR3 portion is preserved as DNA: 45 bases, with reading frame beginning at the first base. The germline V gene (reference sequence) supplies CDR1 SEHNR and CDR2 FQNEAQ. The CDR3 regions of human TCRbeta chains were analyzed by immunosequencing. As for the original processing: Repertoire TCRs were matched against a reference library of SARS-CoV-2-specific TCRs generated with the MIRA antigen-specificity platform. Breadth was defined as the fraction of unique TCRs that were SARS-CoV-2-associated, and depth was defined as the fraction of total T cells that were SARS-CoV-2-associated. Using the MIRA data, every spike-specific TCR was mapped to the spike region that the TCR reacted to and assigned to either a CD4 or a CD8 class. Log10-transformed breadth and depth values were compared by one-way ANOVA with Sidak's multiple comparisons tests. Here the immuneACCESS table is served through TCRdb, limited to in-frame sequences with V and J called. Missing clones are a known gap in these copies; in checked studies unresolved V genes cover under half, and the rest lacks a known reason. V and J calls and clone size follow that table, whereas D and trimming were derived from the DNA. This sample gives 100,000 to 150,000 clones in total; about 90% of them show up just once. Clones ranked in the top ten supply under 7% of the sample.

Overall study results and their limits: Most participants were white British and females outnumbered males, and the authors suggested that clonal diversity may have been underestimated. The whole spike protein was spanned by vaccine-associated CD4 TCRs, and dominant responses were seen in regions 160-218 and 743-854. A significant rise in spike-specific TCR breadth and depth was observed after two AZD1222 doses relative to day 0 and relative to MenACWY recipients. The 56-69-year group was small, and its depth increase did not reach significance, likely because of low power. Reportedly, almost half of the unique spike-specific TCRs recognized epitopes lying outside the regions that are mutated in the B.1.351 and B.1.1.7 variants. Conclusions about previously exposed vaccinees are limited, since just five to seven AZD1222 recipients were seropositive for SARS-CoV-2 at baseline. Because no day 14 peak-response samples were available, the repertoires could be characterized only after the peak T cell response.

The sequence was obtained from an adult in good health. The material sequenced was peripheral blood, taken on day 0 of AZD1222 vaccination. This sequence uses TRBV7-9 and TRBJ2-7, with 12 bases matching TRBD2. The CDR3 amino acid sequence is: CASSSGLAGTHEQYF. In nucleotides, the sequence is TGTGCCAGCAGCTCCGGACTAGCGGGAACCCACGAGCAGTACTTC.